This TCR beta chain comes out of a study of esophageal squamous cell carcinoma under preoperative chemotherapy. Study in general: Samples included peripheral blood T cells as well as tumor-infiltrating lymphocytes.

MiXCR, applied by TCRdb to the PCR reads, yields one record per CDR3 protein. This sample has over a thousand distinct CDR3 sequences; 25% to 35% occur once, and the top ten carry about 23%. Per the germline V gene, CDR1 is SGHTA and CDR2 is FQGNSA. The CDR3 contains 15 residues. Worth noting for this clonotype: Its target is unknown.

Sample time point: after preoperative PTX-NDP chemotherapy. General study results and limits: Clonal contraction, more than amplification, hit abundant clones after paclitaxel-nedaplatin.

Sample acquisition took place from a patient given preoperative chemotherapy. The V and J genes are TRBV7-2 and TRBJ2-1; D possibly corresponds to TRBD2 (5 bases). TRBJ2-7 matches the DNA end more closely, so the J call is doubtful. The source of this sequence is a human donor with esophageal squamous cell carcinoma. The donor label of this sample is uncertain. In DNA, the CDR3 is TGTGCCAGCAGCTTATTGGCTGGCGGGTCTTCCGAGCAGTACTTC. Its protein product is CASSLLAGGSSEQYF.